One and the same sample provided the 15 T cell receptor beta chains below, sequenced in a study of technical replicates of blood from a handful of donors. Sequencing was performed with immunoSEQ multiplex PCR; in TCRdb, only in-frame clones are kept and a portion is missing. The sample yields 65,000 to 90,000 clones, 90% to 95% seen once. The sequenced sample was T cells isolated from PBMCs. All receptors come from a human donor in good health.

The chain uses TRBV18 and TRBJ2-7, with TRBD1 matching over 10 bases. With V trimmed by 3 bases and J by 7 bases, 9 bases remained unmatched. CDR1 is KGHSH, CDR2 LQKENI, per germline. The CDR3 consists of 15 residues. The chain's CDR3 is CASSPAGQGPFEQYF. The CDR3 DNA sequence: TGTGCCAGCTCACCCGCGGGACAGGGGCCTTTTGAGCAGTACTTC.

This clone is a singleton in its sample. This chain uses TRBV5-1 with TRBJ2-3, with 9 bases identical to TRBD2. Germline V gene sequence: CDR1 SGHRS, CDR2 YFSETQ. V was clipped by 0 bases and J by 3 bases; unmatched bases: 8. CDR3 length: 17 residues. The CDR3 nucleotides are TGCGCCAGCAGCTTGGAACGGGCTAGCGGGATTACAGATACGCAGTATTTT. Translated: CASSLERASGITDTQYF. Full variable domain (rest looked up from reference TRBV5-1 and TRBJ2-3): KAGVTQTPRYLIKTRGQQVTLSCSPISGHRSVSWYQQTPGQGLQFLFEYFSETQRNKGNFPGRFSGRQFSNSRSEMNVSTLELGDSALYLCASSLERASGITDTQYFGPGTRLTVL.

CDR3: CASSRSGNSRDAYEQYF. In nucleotides, the CDR3 is TGTGCCAGCTCCCGGAGCGGCAATTCCCGAGATGCCTACGAGCAGTACTTC. This chain connects TRBV18 to TRBJ2-7; D is perhaps TRBD2 (5 bases). This CDR3 region has 17 residues. Trimming took off 6 bases at V and 2 bases at J, with 23 bases between the two ends. Germline V CDR1 and CDR2: KGHSH, LQKENI.

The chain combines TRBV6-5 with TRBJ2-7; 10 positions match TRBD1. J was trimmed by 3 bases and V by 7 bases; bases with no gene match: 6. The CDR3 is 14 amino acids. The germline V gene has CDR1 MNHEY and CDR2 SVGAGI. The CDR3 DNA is TGTGCCAGCACCTACGGACAGGGGGGCTACGAGCAGTACTTC. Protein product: CASTYGQGGYEQYF.

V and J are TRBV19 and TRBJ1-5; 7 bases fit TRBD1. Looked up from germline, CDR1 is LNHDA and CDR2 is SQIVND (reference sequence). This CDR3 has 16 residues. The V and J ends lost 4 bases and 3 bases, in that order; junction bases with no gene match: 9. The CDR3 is CASSRPGQRFNQPQHF. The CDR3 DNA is TGTGCCAGTAGTAGGCCGGGACAGAGATTCAATCAGCCCCAGCATTTT. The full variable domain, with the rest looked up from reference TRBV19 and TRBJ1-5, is DGGITQSPKYLFRKEGQNVTLSCEQNLNHDAMYWYRQDPGQGLRLIYYSQIVNDFQKGDIAEGYSVSREKKESFPLTVTSAQKNPTAFYLCASSRPGQRFNQPQHFGDGTRLSIL.

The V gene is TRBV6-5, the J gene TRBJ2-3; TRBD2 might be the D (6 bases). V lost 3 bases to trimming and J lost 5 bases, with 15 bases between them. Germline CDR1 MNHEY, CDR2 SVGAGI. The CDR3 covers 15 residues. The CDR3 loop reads CASSYFSGGGDTQYF. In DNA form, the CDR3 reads TGTGCCAGCAGTTATTTTTCCGGGGGAGGAGATACGCAGTATTTT.

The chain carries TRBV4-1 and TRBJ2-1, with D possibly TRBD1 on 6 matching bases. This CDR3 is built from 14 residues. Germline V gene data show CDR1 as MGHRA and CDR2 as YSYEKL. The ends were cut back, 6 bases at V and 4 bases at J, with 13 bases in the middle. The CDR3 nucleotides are TGCGCCAGCAGTTCTTTAAGGGGGTACAATGAGCAGTTCTTC. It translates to CASSSLRGYNEQFF.

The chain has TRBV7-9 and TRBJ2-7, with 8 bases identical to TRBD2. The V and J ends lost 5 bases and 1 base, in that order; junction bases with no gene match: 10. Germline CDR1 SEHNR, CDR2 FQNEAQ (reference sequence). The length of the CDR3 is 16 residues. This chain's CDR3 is CASSLGLALESYEQYF. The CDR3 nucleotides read TGTGCCAGCAGCCTTGGACTAGCCCTAGAATCCTACGAGCAGTACTTC.

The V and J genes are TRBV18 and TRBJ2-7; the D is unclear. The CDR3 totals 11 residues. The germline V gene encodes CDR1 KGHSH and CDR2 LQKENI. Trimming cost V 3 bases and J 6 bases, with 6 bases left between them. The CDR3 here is CASSPPGEQYF. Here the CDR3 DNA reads TGTGCCAGCTCACCTCCGGGCGAGCAGTACTTC.

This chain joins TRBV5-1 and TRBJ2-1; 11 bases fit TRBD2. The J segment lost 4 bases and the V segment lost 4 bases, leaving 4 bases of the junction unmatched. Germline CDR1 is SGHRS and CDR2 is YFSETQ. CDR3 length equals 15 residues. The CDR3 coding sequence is TGCGCCAGCAGCCCCGGGACTAGCGGATACAATGAGCAGTTCTTC. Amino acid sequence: CASSPGTSGYNEQFF.

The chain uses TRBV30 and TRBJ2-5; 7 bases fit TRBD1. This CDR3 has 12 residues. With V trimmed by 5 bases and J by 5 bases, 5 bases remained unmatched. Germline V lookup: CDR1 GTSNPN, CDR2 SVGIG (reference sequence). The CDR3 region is CAWSIRGETQYF. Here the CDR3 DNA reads TGTGCCTGGTCTATCAGGGGGGAGACCCAGTACTTC.

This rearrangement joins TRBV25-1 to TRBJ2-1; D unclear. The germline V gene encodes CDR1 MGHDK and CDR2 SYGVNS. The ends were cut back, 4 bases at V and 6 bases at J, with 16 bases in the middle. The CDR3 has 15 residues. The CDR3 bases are TGTGCCAGCAGTGGCTGGAGCCCCGGTTTCAATGAGCAGTTCTTC. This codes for CASSGWSPGFNEQFF.

CDR3 residues: CSVEPPLSAGRPNTEAFF. The CDR3, as DNA: TGCAGCGTTGAACCTCCCCTTTCGGCGGGCCGGCCGAACACTGAAGCTTTCTTT. This rearrangement joins TRBV29-1 to TRBJ1-1, with D unclear. CDR1 is SQVTM, CDR2 ANQGSEA, per germline. The CDR3 totals 18 residues. V lost 2 bases, J lost 1 base, and 23 bases lay in between.

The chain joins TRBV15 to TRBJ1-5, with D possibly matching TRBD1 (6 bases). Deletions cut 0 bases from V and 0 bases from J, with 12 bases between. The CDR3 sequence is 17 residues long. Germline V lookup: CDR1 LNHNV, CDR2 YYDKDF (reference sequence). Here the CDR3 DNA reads TGTGCCACCAGCAGAGAGCACAGGGTTTATAGCAATCAGCCCCAGCATTTT. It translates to CATSREHRVYSNQPQHF.

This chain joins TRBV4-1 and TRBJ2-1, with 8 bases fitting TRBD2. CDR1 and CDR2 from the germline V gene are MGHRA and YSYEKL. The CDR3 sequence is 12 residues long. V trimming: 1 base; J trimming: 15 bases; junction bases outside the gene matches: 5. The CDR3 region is CASSQVGLGRFF. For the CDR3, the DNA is TGCGCCAGCAGCCAAGTGGGACTAGGAAGGTTCTTC.